The next 6 T cell receptor beta chains were all read from a single sample in a study of immune heterogeneity within non-small cell lung tumors. Bulk tumor genomic DNA, approximately 560 ng per sample, was the template. Surgeons took several biopsies per primary tumor, spaced far apart, during surgery. Samples came from untreated patients having curative surgery for newly diagnosed non-small cell lung cancer. Multiplex PCR employing 32 V and 13 J primers generated amplicons of the TCR beta CDR3. Each CDR3 protein gets one entry after TCRdb re-called the multiplex PCR reads with MiXCR. Of 4,000 to 5,000 distinct CDR3 sequences listed, more than 25% are singletons. The sample consisted of lung tumor tissue. These receptor sequences come from a woman between 45 and 65 years old with non-small cell lung cancer.

With regard to this clonotype: The junction shows a germline mismatch at one end, possibly a read error. The gene calls are TRBV9 and TRBJ2-5; tentatively, D is TRBD1 (5 bases). Germline CDR1 is SGDLS and CDR2 is YYNGEE. This CDR3 region has 16 residues. In DNA form, the CDR3 reads TGTGCCAGCAGCGTAGGGGGCGCGGCAGTTGAAGACACCCAGTACTTC. This translates into CASSVGGAAVEDTQYF.

A note on this clonotype: A read error may produce the germline difference seen at one junction end. The chain employs TRBV4-1 and TRBJ2-7; the D is unclear. This CDR3 is built from 13 residues. CDR1 and CDR2 from the germline V gene are MGHRA and YSYEKL. CDR3 nucleotides: TGCGCCAGCAGCCCCGGGCGTTGGTACGAGCAGTGCTTC. As protein: CASSPGRWYEQCF.

Comments on this clonotype: The conserved phenylalanine or tryptophan normally closing the CDR3 is absent here, so this likely arose from a read error. The chain joins TRBV29-1 to TRBJ2-7, with D tentatively TRBD1 (5 bases). The ends were cut back, 0 bases at V and 0 bases at J, with 9 bases in the middle. Germline CDR1 is SQVTM and CDR2 is ANQGSEA. This CDR3 contains 14 residues. CDR3 in DNA: TGCAGCGTTGAAGAGGGGCCTAGCTCCTACGAGCAGTACTTG. Its protein is CSVEEGPSSYEQYL.

About this clonotype itself: Possible read error: a much larger clone is one base away. This chain uses TRBV20-1 with TRBJ2-3; D possibly matches TRBD1 or TRBD2 (5 bases each). This CDR3 spans 14 amino acids. The germline CDR1 and CDR2 sequences are DFQATT and SNEGSKA (reference sequence). Between the trimmed V and J ends, which lost 0 bases and 3 bases, there was a span of 10 bases. CDR3 coding DNA: TGCAGTGCTAGAGATGTAGAGGGGACAGATACGCAGTATTTT. Protein sequence: CSARDVEGTDTQYF.

This clonotype was detected a few times. The V gene is TRBV3-1, the J gene TRBJ2-5; D gene unclear. Germline V lookup: CDR1 LGHDT, CDR2 YNNKEL (reference sequence). The germline V and J ends were trimmed by 2 bases and 4 bases, with 2 bases remaining between them. The CDR3 runs 11 residues. CDR3 region: CASSQSETQYF. The CDR3 DNA is TGTGCCAGCAGCCAATCAGAGACCCAGTACTTC.

This clonotype was detected a few times. This sequence joins TRBV7-9 and TRBJ1-1; D remains unclear. The V end was cut by 0 bases, the J end by 1 base, with 3 bases between. Germline lookup yields CDR1 SEHNR and CDR2 FQNEAQ (reference sequence). This CDR3 is 13 amino acids long. CDR3 nucleotide sequence: TGTGCCAGCAGCTTAGCGACGAACACTGAAGCTTTCTTT. It translates to CASSLATNTEAFF.